Below, one T cell receptor beta chain is given with its context. The record originates from a study of cytomegalovirus exposure and HLA in healthy donors. PCR employed 60 Vbeta and 13 Jbeta primers. Methods used by the authors: An analysis that came later counted roughly 87 million unique TCR beta chains, approximately 12 million shared. This table comes from immunoSEQ multiplex PCR, and its TCRdb copy is limited to in-frame clones, with some not included. That table gives V, J and clone size, and the DNA gave D and trimming. This table has more than 150,000 clones, about 90% appearing once. Germline CDR1 is SGDLS and CDR2 is YYNGEE. Trimming removed 0 bases at V and 0 bases at J, with 10 bases between. This CDR3 region has 16 residues. The donors gave bone marrow, and they were healthy. At the time of sampling, donors were nominally healthy, though unrecorded immune exposures were likely.

Sequenced input: PBMCs. The chain couples TRBV9 to TRBJ2-1, with D unclear. This receptor was taken from a girl less than two years old in good health and CMV-seronegative. The chain's CDR3 is CASSVVSRSSYNEQFF. In DNA, the CDR3 is TGTGCCAGCAGCGTAGTGAGTCGGAGCTCCTACAATGAGCAGTTCTTC. The full variable domain, completed using reference TRBV9 and TRBJ2-1, is DSGVTQTPKHLITATGQRVTLRCSPRSGDLSVYWYQQSLDQGLQFLIQYYNGEERAKGNILERFSAQQFPDLHSELNLSSLELGDSALYFCASSVVSRSSYNEQFFGPGTRLTVL.